The entry that follows covers one TCR beta chain sequence. Its antigen is as yet unknown. This sample stems from a study of blood T cells in healthy people across ages. Overall study findings and caveats: It was held that diversity estimates obtained from one million T cells represented underestimates.

Then a second PCR, running roughly 7 to 11 cycles, was carried out with a sample-barcoded 5' primer and a J-beta primer mix. Each cDNA molecule received a tag from a template-switch adaptor that had 12 random nucleotides. Each CDR3 protein is one row after TCRdb ran MiXCR on the 5' RACE reads. The sample contains under 950,000 distinct CDR3 sequences, 22% of which appear only once. V lost 6 bases and J 0 bases, leaving 13 bases between the germline ends. This CDR3 region has 15 residues. Sequences were obtained from blood. The source of this sequence is a man between 65 and 79 years old in good health. This chain connects TRBV12-3 or TRBV12-4 to TRBJ2-3; unclear D gene. CDR3 sequence: CASSPGKTSTDTQYF. In DNA form, the CDR3 reads TGTGCCAGCAGCCCTGGAAAAACTAGCACAGATACGCAGTATTTT.